This TCR beta chain was documented in a study of cytomegalovirus exposure and HLA in healthy donors. Study-wide findings and caveats: A likely sequencing artifact accounted for one observed cluster of highly shared sequence variants. Most TCR beta V segments were productive about 90% or about 30% of the time in an earlier analysis. For most TCR sequences rarity was the rule, although some public TCRs occurred in many donors.

Worth noting for this clone: Its antigen remains unknown.

This PCR relied on a set of 60 Vbeta primers and 13 Jbeta primers. Some clones are missing from TCRdb's copy, which holds only in-frame ones; the method was immunoSEQ multiplex PCR. The sample carries over 150,000 clones, over 70% recorded once. The ends lost 0 bases at V and 9 bases at J; junction bases unmatched: 8. This CDR3 has 15 residues. The germline V gene encodes CDR1 LGHNA and CDR2 YNFKEQ. The sample was PBMCs. The receptor's source is a man between 18 and 29 years old in good health and CMV-seropositive. The genes are TRBV4-2 and TRBJ2-5; 9 nucleotides align to TRBD2. This chain's CDR3 is CASSQDSGGFGSQYF. The CDR3 nucleotides are TGTGCCAGCAGCCAAGATAGCGGGGGTTTTGGGTCCCAGTACTTC.